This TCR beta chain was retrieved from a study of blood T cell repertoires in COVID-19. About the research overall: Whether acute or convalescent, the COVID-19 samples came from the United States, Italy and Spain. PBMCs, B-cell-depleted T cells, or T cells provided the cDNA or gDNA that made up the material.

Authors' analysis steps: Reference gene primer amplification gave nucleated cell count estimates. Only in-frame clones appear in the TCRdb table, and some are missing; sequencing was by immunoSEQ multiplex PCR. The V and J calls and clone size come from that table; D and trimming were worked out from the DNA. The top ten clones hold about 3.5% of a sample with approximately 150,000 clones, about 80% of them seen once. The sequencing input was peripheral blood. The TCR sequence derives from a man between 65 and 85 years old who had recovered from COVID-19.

In nucleotides, the CDR3 is TGCAGCGTTGAAGAGCCTAGCGTAGTTTACAATGAGCAGTTCTTC. It translates to CSVEEPSVVYNEQFF. J is TRBJ2-1 and V is TRBV29-1; possibly TRBD2 for D (6 bases). CDR1 SQVTM and CDR2 ANQGSEA come from the germline V gene. Trimming took off 0 bases at V and 4 bases at J, with 13 bases between the two ends. This CDR3 spans 15 amino acids.